This entry features one TCR beta chain sequence. This clonotype was recorded at least ten times. The antigen this receptor binds is unknown. No much larger clone is present one base from it, and per-base qualities are unavailable. TCR beta CDR3 regions were amplified from RNA transcripts for repertoire sequencing. A first-round RT-PCR used HTBI primers with the Qiagen OneStep RT-PCR kit, followed by a second-round multiplex PCR, size selection and purification. Sequencing of the libraries was carried out on an Illumina HiSeq2000 in paired-end mode with 100 bp reads. From the authors' description of their analysis: SOAPnuke was used to process the reads, throwing out any read that had adapters, had uncalled bases, had a mean Phred below 15, or lacked an exact constant-primer or identifier match. COPE v1.2.5 was used to merge high-quality paired reads. Unique nucleotide sequences were defined as clonotypes and aligned to IMGT TRB V, D and J references using MiTCR v1.1. The analysis was limited to V-J combinations with a frequency above 0.0001, which together covered around 99% of the repertoires. A TCR clonal expansion and chaos score per V-J combination was defined as the ratio of F50 clonal expansion to chaos observed in the TCRdist matrix. Welch's t-statistics and random forest were used to reduce the features to 10 to 15 V-J combinations, which were then used as input to a naive Bayes classifier. The Morisita-Horn index was used to measure how similar the thyroid and blood repertoires were. Using fastp trimming at Q25 and MiXCR clonotype assembly, TCRdb reanalyzed the public sequencing data and kept in-frame beta chains. Each entry merges the rows of one CDR3 protein and shows their most common DNA and genes. TCRdb's processing, not the study's, gives the V and J calls here. In this sample the table shows 400,000 to 500,000 distinct CDR3 sequences, about 21% of which occur a single time. The ten largest account for 2.5% to 3.5% of the sample.

This sample is drawn from a study of Graves' ophthalmopathy and Graves' hyperthyroidism (dated by TCRdb to the late 2010s). Turning to the overall study: Peripheral blood samples were taken at the time of initial diagnosis, before any treatment was given. The study used signatures of the TCR beta repertoire to tell Graves' ophthalmopathy apart from Graves' hyperthyroidism and to predict which patients would progress to ophthalmopathy. In total, 120 to 150 blood samples were TCR-sequenced: approximately 40 ophthalmopathy, some 80 hyperthyroidism and some 17 hyperthyroidism-to-ophthalmopathy patients. To explore V-J signatures that separate ophthalmopathy from hyperthyroidism, a discovery set of about a hundred patients was enrolled, consisting of about 41 with ophthalmopathy and around 60 with stable hyperthyroidism. An independent validation cohort comprised 18 hyperthyroidism patients and 15 to 17 patients who later progressed from hyperthyroidism to ophthalmopathy. In over five hyperthyroidism patients, the T-cell repertoires found in thyroid tissue were compared with those found in blood. Once sampling was done, hyperthyroidism patients were given methimazole at a starting dose of 30 mg daily, while ophthalmopathy patients were given high-dose intravenous methylprednisolone. The 100 discovery patients were divided at random into training and test sets in a 7:3 ratio.

Taken from cysteine to phenylalanine, the CDR3 has 14 residues. The sequence is cut down to CDR3 DNA, 42 bases in frame from base 1. At the junction V is shortened by 1 base and J by 5 bases, with 9 bases in between. CDR1 SEHNR and CDR2 FQNEAQ are derived from the germline V gene (reference sequence). A patient counted as having stable hyperthyroidism if there was no progression to ophthalmopathy within 18 months of follow-up. Hyperthyroidism patients were newly diagnosed, with disease duration under 2 months, and aged 18 to 65 years. Patients were excluded if they had other autoimmune diseases, uncontrolled infections, pregnancy or lactation. Diagnosis was based on clinical symptoms, serum thyroxine, TRAb, thyroid ultrasound and orbital computed tomography. Ficoll-Paque density gradient centrifugation was used to isolate PBMCs from about 9 ml of fresh peripheral blood. Total RNA was extracted with Trizol reagent and quality-checked on an Agilent 2100 Bioanalyzer.

Beyond this particular receptor, the publication reports: Among expanded thyroid clonotypes with frequency above 0.001, most also showed up in blood, which suggests that blood repertoires may reflect the thyroid immune response. In validation, the model predicted ophthalmopathy progression with about 70% sensitivity and approximately 78% specificity; some 13 predicted patients were CT-confirmed with GO in a median of approximately six months. No statistical method was used to set the sample size in advance, and the investigators knew which group each participant was assigned to. Ophthalmopathy was separated from stable hyperthyroidism by the 13-signature model with 85% to 90% sensitivity and 81.08% specificity in cross-validation and with 80%/75% in the test set.

The clonotype was recovered from a woman under 30 with stable Graves' hyperthyroidism. Donor details come from another sample of the same person, matched by shared clones. The chain was built from TRBV7-9 and TRBJ1-5; too little of a D gene remains to name it. The sequencing sample was made of peripheral blood. Here the CDR3 is given as CASSLEFGDQPQHF. The DNA sequence follows: TGTGCCAGCAGCTTAGAGTTCGGGGATCAGCCCCAGCATTTT. Extended through the reference TRBV7-9 and TRBJ1-5 proteins, this CDR3 yields the full variable domain: DTGVSQNPRHKITKRGQNVTFRCDPISEHNRLYWYRQTLGQGPEFLTYFQNEAQLEKSRLLSDRFSAERPKGSFSTLEIQRTEQGDSAMYLCASSLEFGDQPQHFGDGTRLSIL.